One sample yielded the 20 T cell receptor beta chains listed below, sequenced in a study of molecular identifiers for immune sequencing clone quantification. TCRdb recomputed calls from the PCR reads with MiXCR, one row per CDR3 protein. The sample has about 500,000 distinct CDR3 sequences; about 21% are singletons. Material: naive CD8+ T cells from blood, with Jurkat cell RNA spiked in. Subset specified: FACS-sorted CD8+CD4-CCR7+CD45RA+ naive T cells. The receptors were sampled from a human donor in good health. Some libraries in this study had Jurkat cell RNA spiked in.

This clonotype came up a few times. The chain uses TRBV7-9 and TRBJ1-1; 7 nucleotides agree with TRBD1. The ends lost 4 bases at V and 7 bases at J; junction bases unmatched: 9. This CDR3 is built from 14 residues. Germline values: CDR1 SEHNR, CDR2 FQNEAQ (reference sequence). CDR3 amino acids: CASSSDAGQNEAFF. Written as DNA, the CDR3 is TGTGCCAGCAGCTCCGACGCGGGACAGAATGAAGCTTTCTTT.

About this clonotype itself: This may come from a read error, since a much larger clone is one base off. The chain links TRBV10-3 to TRBJ1-5; D remains ambiguous. The CDR3 loop spans 15 amino acids. Germline V lookup: CDR1 ENHRY, CDR2 SYGVKD. Here the CDR3 reads CAIGESERAGQPQHF. The CDR3 bases are TGTGCCATCGGTGAGTCTGAAAGGGCTGGTCAGCCCCAGCATTTT.

The chain has TRBV27 and TRBJ2-7; D is ambiguous. V lost 4 bases and J lost 3, with 13 bases in between. This CDR3 comprises 14 residues. The germline gives CDR1 MNHEY, CDR2 SMNVEV (reference sequence). The CDR3 coding sequence is TGTGCCAGCAGTTCCTCCTCCCAATACTACGAGCAGTACTTC. This sequence encodes CASSSSSQYYEQYF.

This clonotype was counted between two and nine times. The gene calls are TRBV27 and TRBJ1-4, with TRBD1 identical over 8 bases. CDR1 is MNHEY and CDR2 is SMNVEV in the germline V gene (reference sequence). Trimming cost V 0 bases and J 6 bases; bases outside gene matches: 12. The CDR3 covers 18 residues. This chain's CDR3 is CASSLSGTGMVEDEKLFF. CDR3 in DNA: TGTGCCAGCAGTTTATCGGGGACAGGTATGGTGGAGGATGAAAAACTGTTTTTT.

Many counts were recorded for this clonotype. The chain has TRBV12-3 or TRBV12-4 and TRBJ2-3; no clear D. V was trimmed by 2 bases and J by 6 bases, leaving 18 bases between them. The CDR3 has 16 residues. CDR3 DNA: TGTGCCAGCAGTTTACCGATCGGCTCGTTCTGGGATACGCAGTATTTT. This codes for CASSLPIGSFWDTQYF.

This clonotype has more than one count but fewer than ten. This rearrangement joins TRBV27 to TRBJ2-3, with 8 bases identical to TRBD2. The trim removed 7 bases at V and 2 bases at J, leaving 17 bases unmatched. This CDR3 contains 18 residues. Germline CDR1 MNHEY, CDR2 SMNVEV (reference sequence). The CDR3 DNA is TGTGCCAGCACTCCCGGGGGGGCTAATTTAATGACCACAGATACGCAGTATTTT. This encodes CASTPGGANLMTTDTQYF.

This clonotype was counted many times. This chain joins TRBV7-9 and TRBJ2-7; 7 nucleotides match TRBD1. This CDR3 region has 16 residues. Germline V gene data show CDR1 as SEHNR and CDR2 as FQNEAQ (reference sequence). J was trimmed by 4 bases and V by 3 bases; bases with no gene match: 12. The CDR3 nucleotides read TGTGCCAGCAGCTTCGTGACAGGGACAGCAATATACGAGCAGTACTTC. It yields the protein CASSFVTGTAIYEQYF.

The chain links TRBV7-9 to TRBJ2-1; 8 bases fit TRBD2. There are 16 residues in the CDR3. The V gene's germline CDR1 is SEHNR and CDR2 FQNEAQ (reference sequence). The V gene end was trimmed by 5 bases and the J gene end by 0 bases; junction bases not matched to a gene: 6. The CDR3 here is CASSVSGRGSYNEQFF. For the CDR3, the DNA is TGTGCCAGCAGCGTAAGCGGGAGAGGCTCCTACAATGAGCAGTTCTTC.

This clonotype was counted between two and nine times. This chain connects TRBV24-1 to TRBJ2-2; D remains ambiguous. The CDR3 has 12 residues. Germline CDR1 and CDR2: KGHDR and SFDVKD. The V gene lost 3 bases and the J gene lost 7 bases, with 5 bases spanning the gap. CDR3 region: CATSDGVGELFF. The CDR3 DNA follows: TGTGCCACCAGTGATGGGGTCGGGGAGCTGTTTTTT.

This clonotype was counted a few times. V gene TRBV7-9 combines with J gene TRBJ2-2; D perhaps matches TRBD2 (5 bases). The V gene lost 2 bases and the J gene lost 2 bases, with 12 bases spanning the gap. The CDR3 sequence is 16 residues long. CDR1 and CDR2 (germline): SEHNR, FQNEAQ (reference sequence). CDR3 sequence reads: CASSLYAGLNTGELFF. The CDR3 bases are TGTGCCAGCAGCTTATATGCGGGTCTTAACACCGGGGAGCTGTTTTTT. Full variable domain (outside the CDR3, taken from reference TRBV7-9 and TRBJ2-2): DTGVSQNPRHKITKRGQNVTFRCDPISEHNRLYWYRQTLGQGPEFLTYFQNEAQLEKSRLLSDRFSAERPKGSFSTLEIQRTEQGDSAMYLCASSLYAGLNTGELFFGEGSRLTVL.

This clonotype was recorded many times. The chain links TRBV18 to TRBJ1-4; D might be TRBD1 (5 bases). CDR1 and CDR2 from the germline V gene are KGHSH and LQKENI. Trimming cost V 5 bases and J 0 bases, with 13 bases left between them. CDR3 size: 16 residues. CDR3 protein: CASSSSGRATNEKLFF. CDR3 sequence (DNA): TGTGCCAGCTCATCTTCGGGGCGAGCAACTAATGAAAAACTGTTTTTT.

With regard to this clonotype: A much larger clone is a single base away; this may be a read error. The rearrangement links TRBV21-1 to TRBJ1-6; the table's D gene call, TRBD1, was not cross checked with the DNA. TRBV21-1 is termed a pseudogene. CDR3 length equals 15 residues. This CDR3 reads CASCKRTGRNSPLHF. DNA of the CDR3: TGTGCCAGCTGCAAAAGGACAGGGCGCAATTCACCCCTCCACTTT.

Ten or more counts support this clonotype. The rearrangement joins TRBV2 to TRBJ1-5; the D is unclear. The length of the CDR3 is 12 residues. CDR1 is SNHLY and CDR2 is FYNNEI in the germline V gene. V gave up 7 bases and J gave up 5 bases, with 9 bases separating them. The CDR3 protein is CASNAGYQPQHF. In DNA form, the CDR3 reads TGTGCCAGCAATGCTGGCTATCAGCCCCAGCATTTT.

This clonotype was recorded many times. The gene calls are TRBV11-2 and TRBJ2-3, with D maybe TRBD1 (5 bases). Deletions cut 3 bases from V and 1 base from J, with 11 bases between. The CDR3 has 15 residues. Germline V CDR1 and CDR2: SGHAT, FQNNGV. The CDR3 sequence is CASSLEPRGTDTQYF. CDR3 sequence (DNA): TGTGCCAGCAGCTTGGAGCCCAGGGGCACAGATACGCAGTATTTT.

Regarding this clonotype: A read error may be the cause here, since a much bigger clone is one base away. The rearrangement uses TRBV5-1 and TRBJ2-5; the D is unclear. The V end lost 2 bases, the J end lost 4 bases, and 12 bases lay between the germline ends. The CDR3 is 14 residues long. Germline lookup yields CDR1 SGHRS and CDR2 YFSETQ. Written as DNA, the CDR3 is TGCGCCAGCAGCTTTATAGGTCTACGAGAGACCCAGTACTTC. It is translated as CASSFIGLRETQYF.

This clonotype showed up many times. The J gene is TRBJ1-5, the V gene TRBV10-3; D is uncertain. V lost 3 bases and J lost 0, with 6 bases in between. The CDR3 length is 14 residues. Per the germline V gene, CDR1 is ENHRY and CDR2 is SYGVKD. The CDR3 DNA reads as TGTGCCATCAGTGAATCGGGTAGCAATCAGCCCCAGCATTTT. Protein: CAISESGSNQPQHF.

This clonotype was recorded many times. The rearrangement joins TRBV7-2 to TRBJ2-7; a possible D gene is TRBD2 (6 bases). Germline V lookup: CDR1 SGHTA, CDR2 FQGNSA. The CDR3 spans 13 residues. V was clipped by 5 bases and J by 3 bases, with 11 bases between them. The CDR3 region has the DNA TGTGCCAGCAGCCCGGGACTTATCTACGAGCAGTACTTC. It is translated as CASSPGLIYEQYF. Using reference TRBV7-2 and TRBJ2-7 for the parts outside the CDR3, the full variable domain is GAGVSQSPSNKVTEKGKDVELRCDPISGHTALYWYRQSLGQGLEFLIYFQGNSAPDKSGLPSDRFSAERTGGSVSTLTIQRTQQEDSAVYLCASSPGLIYEQYFGPGTRLTVT.

As concerns this clonotype: One end of the junction varies from germline; a read error may be responsible. The rearrangement uses TRBV6-5 and TRBJ1-1; 7 bases match TRBD1. The germline gives CDR1 MNHEY, CDR2 SVGAGI. The CDR3 consists of 14 residues. The DNA for the CDR3 is TGTGCCAGCAGTTATTCAGGGGGAAACGCTGAAGCTCTCTTT. Amino acids: CASSYSGGNAEALF.

The V call is TRBV4-3, the J call TRBJ2-7, with D uncertain. Germline CDR1 and CDR2: LGHNA and YSLEER. V lost 0 bases and J 9 bases, leaving 18 bases between the germline ends. The CDR3 is 15 amino acids. CDR3 coding DNA: TGCGCCAGCAGCCAAGACAGGACCCCATCAACAGTGCAGTACTTC. It translates to CASSQDRTPSTVQYF.

This sequence joins TRBV5-5 and TRBJ1-1; D unclear. Germline V lookup: CDR1 SGHKS, CDR2 YYEKEE (reference sequence). V was cut by 5 bases and J by 4 bases, with 12 bases left in between. The CDR3 has 13 residues. The CDR3 bases are TGTGCCAGCAGATTAACGACAAGCACTGAAGCTTTCTTT. Translated: CASRLTTSTEAFF.